Listed below are T cell receptor beta chains from one sample, sequenced in a study of cytomegalovirus exposure and HLA in healthy donors. Here immunoSEQ multiplex PCR was the method, and the copy in TCRdb shows in-frame clones only, minus some. Of roughly 160,000 clones listed, roughly 79% were seen once; the top ten hold 0.95% to 1.5%. Sequences were obtained from PBMCs. The source is a woman between 50 and 59 years old in good health and CMV-seronegative. Each CDR3 is given with its conserved first and last residue. D genes are given only for firm matches. Clone size is stated in some rows and not others, as once, few, many or a class when expanded.

CDR3 DNA: TGCGCCAGCAGCTTGGGGTCTAGCGGGCAAGAGACCCAGTACTTC
CDR3 protein: CASSLGSSGQETQYF
J gene: TRBJ2-5
clone size: few
D gene: TRBD2
V gene: TRBV5-1
CDR3 length: 15

CDR3 DNA: TGTGCCAGCATCTTTACAATCTCCTACAATGAGCAGTTCTTC
CDR3 protein: CASIFTISYNEQFF
J gene: TRBJ2-1
clone size: once
D gene: NA
V gene: TRBV7-2
CDR3 length: 14

CDR3 DNA: TGCAGCGTTGAAGACAGTCGTAAATCCACGAACACTGAAGCTTTCTTT
CDR3 protein: CSVEDSRKSTNTEAFF
J gene: TRBJ1-1
clone size: NA
D gene: NA
V gene: TRBV29-1
CDR3 length: 16

CDR3 DNA: TGTGCCAGCAGCTTAGGACAGGGCGTCTACAATGAGCAGTTCTTC
CDR3 protein: CASSLGQGVYNEQFF
J gene: TRBJ2-1
clone size: few
D gene: TRBD1
V gene: TRBV11-2
CDR3 length: 15

CDR3 DNA: TGTGCCAGCAGTTACTCGATGGGCACGAACACCGGGGAGCTGTTTTTT
CDR3 protein: CASSYSMGTNTGELFF
J gene: TRBJ2-2
clone size: NA
D gene: NA
V gene: TRBV6-5
CDR3 length: 16

CDR3 DNA: TGTGCCGGGACAGCCATACAGGGGGGCCAAGAGACCCAGTACTTC
CDR3 protein: CAGTAIQGGQETQYF
J gene: TRBJ2-5
clone size: NA
D gene: TRBD1
V gene: TRBV2
CDR3 length: 15

CDR3 DNA: TGTGCCAGCAGCTTAGGCTCGTCTAGACGCCTCAATGAGCAGTTCTTC
CDR3 protein: CASSLGSSRRLNEQFF
J gene: TRBJ2-1
clone size: NA
D gene: NA
V gene: TRBV7-3
CDR3 length: 16

CDR3 DNA: TGTGCCAGCAGTGAGTATGGGCAGCCGCCCCAGCATTTT
CDR3 protein: CASSEYGQPPQHF
J gene: TRBJ1-5
clone size: NA
D gene: NA
V gene: TRBV2
CDR3 length: 13

CDR3 DNA: TGTGCCAGCGGCCAGGGGCGCTGGGTGGATACGCAGTATTTT
CDR3 protein: CASGQGRWVDTQYF
J gene: TRBJ2-3
clone size: NA
D gene: NA
V gene: TRBV14
CDR3 length: 14

CDR3 DNA: TGTGCCAGCTCACCGAGGGTTCAAGAGACCCAGTACTTC
CDR3 protein: CASSPRVQETQYF
J gene: TRBJ2-5
clone size: NA
D gene: NA
V gene: TRBV18
CDR3 length: 13

CDR3 DNA: TGTGCCAGCAGTCTAGGACAGGCCCGCAATGAGCAGTTCTTC
CDR3 protein: CASSLGQARNEQFF
J gene: TRBJ2-1
clone size: NA
D gene: TRBD1
V gene: TRBV2
CDR3 length: 14

CDR3 DNA: TGTGCCAGCGCTGCCCAGGGGAGGGAGGACGAGCAGTACTTC
CDR3 protein: CASAAQGREDEQYF
J gene: TRBJ2-7
clone size: NA
D gene: NA
V gene: TRBV18
CDR3 length: 14

CDR3 DNA: TGTGCCAGCAGCTTCGGCCCTAGGGAGGAGACCCAGTACTTC
CDR3 protein: CASSFGPREETQYF
J gene: TRBJ2-5
clone size: NA
D gene: NA
V gene: TRBV7-2
CDR3 length: 14

CDR3 DNA: TGTGCCAGCAGCTCGGGAGGGACAGTCGTCAATGAGCAGTTCTTC
CDR3 protein: CASSSGGTVVNEQFF
J gene: TRBJ2-1
clone size: NA
D gene: NA
V gene: TRBV28
CDR3 length: 15

CDR3 DNA: TGTGCCAGCCACGCCCCGGGGAGGGGTCAAGAGACCCAGTACTTC
CDR3 protein: CASHAPGRGQETQYF
J gene: TRBJ2-5
clone size: NA
D gene: TRBD2
V gene: TRBV28
CDR3 length: 15

CDR3 DNA: TGTGCCAGCAGCTTATGGCTAGCGGGAGCATCCTACAATGAGCAGTTCTTC
CDR3 protein: CASSLWLAGASYNEQFF
J gene: TRBJ2-1
clone size: NA
D gene: TRBD2
V gene: TRBV7-2
CDR3 length: 17

CDR3 DNA: TGTGCCAGCAGCCAAGTCGGTATAGGGACAGGGGGCCGCGGCTACACCTTC
CDR3 protein: CASSQVGIGTGGRGYTF
J gene: TRBJ1-2
clone size: NA
D gene: TRBD1
V gene: TRBV4-2
CDR3 length: 17

CDR3 DNA: TGCGCCAGCAGCCTCGGACAGTTTAAGCTTTATGGCTACACCTTC
CDR3 protein: CASSLGQFKLYGYTF
J gene: TRBJ1-2
clone size: NA
D gene: NA
V gene: TRBV5-1
CDR3 length: 15

CDR3 DNA: TGTGCCAGCAGTCGAACTAGCGAAAACAATGAGCAGTTCTTC
CDR3 protein: CASSRTSENNEQFF
J gene: TRBJ2-1
clone size: once
D gene: TRBD2
V gene: TRBV6-4
CDR3 length: 14

CDR3 DNA: TGTGCCAGCAGCAGACAGGGTTATGAGCAGTACTTC
CDR3 protein: CASSRQGYEQYF
J gene: TRBJ2-7
clone size: NA
D gene: TRBD1
V gene: TRBV5-5
CDR3 length: 12

CDR3 DNA: TGTGCCAGCAGCATACTACAGGGGGCGCAGGCTGAAGCTTTCTTT
CDR3 protein: CASSILQGAQAEAFF
J gene: TRBJ1-1
clone size: once
D gene: TRBD1
V gene: TRBV7-6
CDR3 length: 15

CDR3 DNA: TGTGCCAGCTCATCACCACAGGGTGGTCGGACTGAAGATTTCTTT
CDR3 protein: CASSSPQGGRTEDFF
J gene: TRBJ1-1
clone size: NA
D gene: NA
V gene: TRBV18
CDR3 length: 15

CDR3 DNA: TGTGCCAGTAGCTCCTCCCAGGCAGATACGCAGTATTTT
CDR3 protein: CASSSSQADTQYF
J gene: TRBJ2-3
clone size: few
D gene: NA
V gene: TRBV19
CDR3 length: 13

CDR3 DNA: TGTGCCAGCAGCCCAAACGGACTAGCGGTTTACAATGAGCAGTTCTTC
CDR3 protein: CASSPNGLAVYNEQFF
J gene: TRBJ2-1
clone size: NA
D gene: TRBD2
V gene: TRBV7-3
CDR3 length: 16

CDR3 DNA: TGTGCCAGCACCCAAGGCTTGACAGGGGCGAGCAATCAGCCCCAGCATTTT
CDR3 protein: CASTQGLTGASNQPQHF
J gene: TRBJ1-5
clone size: NA
D gene: TRBD1
V gene: TRBV28
CDR3 length: 17